This TCR beta chain was observed in a study of cytomegalovirus exposure and HLA in healthy donors. Broader study findings: It was confirmed in vitro that three of the CMV-associated chains were specific for CMV antigens. Reports indicated that the classifier achieved high specificity and sensitivity in diagnosing cytomegalovirus status.

The CDR3 sequence is 15 residues long. V shed 0 bases, J shed 0 bases, and the junction held 1 base outside the gene matches. The germline CDR1 and CDR2 sequences are SGDLS and YYNGEE. The repertoire was sequenced with immunoSEQ multiplex PCR; TCRdb's copy has only in-frame clones and lacks some. This sample has some 110,000 clones, with approximately 94% found just once. This clone was seen a handful of times. Its antigen is unidentified. Other nucleotide sequences from this sample produce the same CDR3. The source material was PBMCs. This TCR was sampled from a young woman in good health and CMV-seronegative. The rearrangement links TRBV9 to TRBJ2-3; 7 nucleotides agree with TRBD2. The CDR3 reads CASSVVGGSTDTQYF. The CDR3 DNA reads TGTGCCAGCAGCGTAGTGGGGGGGAGCACAGATACGCAGTATTTT.